The 8 T cell receptor beta chains in this list originate from one sample, sequenced in a study of preoperative IRX-2 immunotherapy in early breast cancer. The sample's treatment: preoperative locoregional IRX-2 cytokine immunotherapy. This table comes from immunoSEQ multiplex PCR, and its TCRdb copy is limited to in-frame clones, with some not included. The sample has about 42,000 clones, approximately 80% seen once. The sample here was tumor tissue, taken after IRX-2 immunotherapy. Receptors were obtained from a human donor with breast cancer.

To note about this clone: A junction end diverges from the germline sequence, so it may reflect a read error. The CDR3 protein is CVSTDPRAGEKTQYF. The CDR3 bases are TGTGTCAGCACCGACCCCAGGGCAGGGGAGAAGACCCAGTACTTC. The chain carries TRBV6-8 and TRBJ2-5; possible D gene TRBD1, 6 bases. The CDR3 runs to 15 residues. The germline CDR1 and CDR2 sequences are MNHGY and SAAAGT.

The chain carries TRBV6-8 and TRBJ1-2; D not certain. CDR3 length: 13 residues. CDR1 is MNHGY and CDR2 is SAAAGT in the germline V gene. V dropped 5 bases and J dropped 7 bases, with 14 bases sitting between them. The CDR3 protein is CASSQSGRSGYTF. The CDR3, as DNA: TGTGCCAGCAGTCAATCTGGGAGGAGTGGCTACACCTTC.

CDR3 DNA sequence: TGTGCCAGCAGCCCAATGGGCGGGACTAGCGGGGAGAATGAGCAGTTCTTC. Encoded protein: CASSPMGGTSGENEQFF. The chain is built from TRBV25-1 and TRBJ2-1, with TRBD2 matching 13 bases. This CDR3 comprises 17 residues. Trimming at V came to 6 bases and at J to 7 bases, leaving 12 bases not matched to a gene. Germline loops: CDR1 MGHDK, CDR2 SYGVNS.

The rearrangement joins TRBV5-1 to TRBJ2-3, with 10 bases fitting TRBD1. Per germline, CDR1 SGHRS and CDR2 YFSETQ. The V and J ends lost 5 bases and 5 bases, in that order; junction bases with no gene match: 8. This CDR3 is 15 amino acids long. As DNA, the CDR3 is TGCGCCAGCAGGACCGGGACAGGGGTGGTAGATACGCAGTATTTT. Its protein product is CASRTGTGVVDTQYF.

The chain carries TRBV11-3 and TRBJ1-4; D unresolved. The CDR3 sequence is 15 residues long. CDR1 is SGHNT, CDR2 YENEEA, per germline. Trimming stripped 1 base from V and 3 bases from J, with 9 bases between. The CDR3 spells CASSLGPASNEKLFF. In DNA, the CDR3 is TGTGCCAGCAGCTTAGGGCCAGCTTCTAATGAAAAACTGTTTTTT.

Only one count was recorded for this clone. The chain carries TRBV18 and TRBJ2-1; tentatively, D is TRBD1 (6 bases). CDR1 is KGHSH, CDR2 LQKENI, per germline. V was shortened by 3 bases and J by 13 bases, with 16 bases between the two germline ends. This CDR3 is 13 amino acids long. In DNA form, the CDR3 reads TGTGCCAGCTCACCGACGGACAGCCAAAAACAGTTCTTC. It codes for CASSPTDSQKQFF.

The genes are TRBV19 and TRBJ2-7, with D possibly being TRBD1 (5 bases). This CDR3 has 12 residues. CDR1 LNHDA and CDR2 SQIVND come from the germline V gene (reference sequence). V lost 5 bases to trimming and J lost 6 bases, with 11 bases between them. The CDR3 sequence: CASSGQGGEQYF. The CDR3 bases are TGTGCCAGTAGTGGGCAGGGCGGCGAGCAGTACTTC.

The chain has TRBV6-8 and TRBJ2-7; TRBD2 might be the D (5 bases). The V end was cut by 7 bases, the J end by 5 bases, with 18 bases between. The CDR3 is made up of 14 amino acids. Looked up from germline, CDR1 is MNHGY and CDR2 is SAAAGT. The CDR3 DNA follows: TGTGCCAGCAACCTCCTAGAGCGGTCGGACGAGCAGTACTTC. It codes for CASNLLERSDEQYF.